This T cell receptor (beta chain) was retrieved from a study of blood T cell repertoires in COVID-19 (dated by TCRdb to 2018 to 2020). Looking at the study overall: Samples from collaborators originated in the United States, Italy and Spain and spanned both the acute and convalescent phases of COVID-19. The material from the prospective study consisted of cDNA or gDNA derived from T cells, B-cell-depleted T cells, or PBMCs. Deeply sampled blood TCRbeta repertoires from subjects exposed to, actively infected with, or recovered from COVID-19 were included in the dataset. The repertoires were made available in a free public database intended to serve as a resource for research on the immune response to SARS-CoV-2. The samples were drawn from the first 160 participants of the ongoing ImmuneRACE study and from over a thousand subjects provided by 6 global collaborators. Sample metadata almost always included a de-identified subject ID, COVID-19 status, age in years and sex. Where available, HLA class I and class II types were taken from metadata supplied by the sample provider and were not determined by assay-based typing. Results the study describes overall, beyond this receptor: Clinical and demographic metadata were provided uncurated, with the amount varying by source and participant.

As to this clone: Its cognate antigen has yet to be identified. Base qualities are not provided; no much larger clone lies one nucleotide away.

TCRbeta CDR3 regions were amplified from genomic DNA using the immunoSEQ Assay, a bias-controlled multiplex PCR. The original pipeline was this. Nucleated cell counts per sample were estimated from amplification of reference gene primers within the assay. To quantify the absolute abundance of each unique TCRbeta CDR3 rearrangement, sequence reads were collapsed and filtered. For each sample, productive Simpson clonality was calculated as the square root of Simpson's diversity index over productive rearrangements. Not all clones reach the TCRdb copy of this immuneACCESS table, which keeps in-frame sequences only. Checked studies attribute under half of the gap to unresolved V genes and leave the rest unexplained. The V and J calls and the clone size are those of that table, but D and trimming were determined from the DNA. In this sample the table shows approximately 200,000 clones, 85% of which occur a single time. The ten most abundant clones make up around a sixth of the sample.

Participants in the prospective study were aged roughly 18 to 89 years, lived in some 24 United States geographic areas, and enrolled through a virtual design. In the prospective study, cohorts were assigned on the basis of participant-reported clinical history obtained from a screening survey and a study questionnaire. ImmuneRACE Cohort 3 recovered participants were defined by two consecutive negative NP/OP PCR tests, healthcare professional clearance, or symptom resolution. In the prospective study, mobile phlebotomists collected whole blood, serum and a nasopharyngeal or oropharyngeal swab from each participant. Additional blood draws and questionnaires over a 2-month period could optionally be provided by prospective study participants. Before DNA extraction, blood samples from the prospective study were shipped at room temperature or frozen. Spanning cysteine to phenylalanine, the CDR3 consists of 12 amino acids. Only CDR3 DNA remains: 36 bases, in frame from the first base. V loses 10 bases, J loses 8 bases, and the germline ends lie 17 bases apart. The germline V gene encodes CDR1 MNHEY and CDR2 SVGAGI.

The sequence was obtained from a man between 40 and 49 years old who had recovered from COVID-19. Here the chain combines TRBV6-5 and TRBJ1-2, and perhaps TRBD1 as D gene, on 6 matching bases. The sample taken for sequencing was PBMCs or T cells enriched from blood (not recorded which). The sequence in DNA is TGTGCCACCACGGAGTTTAGGGGGGGCTACACCTTC. Translated, this gives CATTEFRGGYTF.